The 20 T cell receptor beta chains below all came from one sample that was sequenced in a study of blood T cell repertoires in COVID-19. TCRdb's table, derived via immunoSEQ multiplex PCR, lists solely in-frame clones and lacks some. The table has about 140,000 clones, over 65% seen once. Material for sequencing was PBMCs or T cells enriched from blood (not recorded which). The source of these receptors is a woman in her fifties or sixties who had recovered from COVID-19.

The chain recombines TRBV19 with TRBJ1-5; TRBD1 matches at 8 bases. The CDR3 runs 15 residues. Germline CDR1 LNHDA, CDR2 SQIVND (reference sequence). With V trimmed by 6 bases and J by 6 bases, 10 bases remained unmatched. CDR3 loop: CASSLDREVGQPQHF. The CDR3 nucleotides read TGTGCCAGTAGCCTGGACAGGGAGGTCGGTCAGCCCCAGCATTTT. The complete variable domain, with remaining parts taken from reference TRBV19 and TRBJ1-5, reads DGGITQSPKYLFRKEGQNVTLSCEQNLNHDAMYWYRQDPGQGLRLIYYSQIVNDFQKGDIAEGYSVSREKKESFPLTVTSAQKNPTAFYLCASSLDREVGQPQHFGDGTRLSIL.

The chain links TRBV11-2 to TRBJ2-3; TRBD1 is a possible D gene (5 bases). The CDR3 spans 14 residues. The ends were cut back, 5 bases at V and 0 bases at J, with 9 bases in the middle. CDR1 and CDR2 (germline): SGHAT, FQNNGV. The DNA of the CDR3 is TGTGCCAGCAGCGAAGGACATAGCACAGATACGCAGTATTTT. Protein sequence: CASSEGHSTDTQYF. Together with reference TRBV11-2 and TRBJ2-3, the CDR3 gives the full variable domain: EAGVAQSPRYKIIEKRQSVAFWCNPISGHATLYWYQQILGQGPKLLIQFQNNGVVDDSQLPKDRFSAERLKGVDSTLKIQPAKLEDSAVYLCASSEGHSTDTQYFGPGTRLTVL.

The chain combines TRBV18 with TRBJ2-5, with 7 bases matching TRBD2. Per germline, CDR1 KGHSH and CDR2 LQKENI. The CDR3 covers 16 residues. V was clipped by 3 bases and J by 2 bases; unmatched bases: 9. The CDR3 loop is CASSPGRGFLQETQYF. Written as DNA, the CDR3 is TGTGCCAGCTCACCGGGGCGGGGGTTCCTTCAAGAGACCCAGTACTTC.

This clone has a single count. This chain links TRBV9 with TRBJ2-1; a weak D match, TRBD1 (6 bases). The CDR3 loop spans 15 amino acids. In germline, CDR1 is SGDLS, CDR2 YYNGEE. V lost 2 bases and J 2 bases, leaving 11 bases between the germline ends. In nucleotides, the CDR3 is TGTGCCAGCAGCGTTGGCGGACAGCCCTACAATGAGCAGTTCTTC. As protein: CASSVGGQPYNEQFF.

V usage is TRBV6-5 and J usage is TRBJ2-2, with 9 bases aligning to TRBD1. CDR3 size: 16 residues. CDR1 is MNHEY, CDR2 SVGAGI, per germline. Trimming at V came to 2 bases and at J to 3 bases, leaving 4 bases not matched to a gene. CDR3 DNA sequence: TGTGCCAGCAGTTACCGTGGGACAGGGTACACCGGGGAGCTGTTTTTT. It yields the protein CASSYRGTGYTGELFF.

The chain joins TRBV6-1 to TRBJ1-5, with a weak D call TRBD1 (5 bases). Germline assignment: CDR1 MNHNS and CDR2 SASEGT. CDR3 length equals 16 residues. The V and J ends lost 1 base and 4 bases respectively, with 14 bases between them. The CDR3 region has the DNA TGTGCCAGCAGTGAAGACAGGACGGCCTCAAATCAGCCCCAGCATTTT. Translation: CASSEDRTASNQPQHF.

The chain carries TRBV5-5 and TRBJ1-3, with 10 bases that match TRBD1. This CDR3 is built from 14 residues. V lost 4 bases and J lost 15; bases outside the gene matches: 13. Germline CDR1 SGHKS, CDR2 YYEKEE (reference sequence). CDR3 amino acids: CASSIIETGGVRYF. CDR3 coding DNA: TGTGCCAGCAGCATAATCGAGACAGGGGGCGTACGATATTTT.

This chain uses TRBV19 with TRBJ1-1, with 7 bases identical to TRBD1. The junction had 6 bases not matched to a gene; V was cut back by 3 bases and J by 5 bases. The germline V gene has CDR1 LNHDA and CDR2 SQIVND (reference sequence). The CDR3 loop spans 14 amino acids. The CDR3 DNA is TGTGCCAGTAGTATTGAGACAGGGCGGACTGAAGCTTTCTTT. Translation gives CASSIETGRTEAFF.

This clone was seen only once. The gene calls are TRBV5-1 and TRBJ2-1; 10 bases are shared with TRBD2. V gave up 5 bases and J gave up 8 bases; unmatched junction bases: 10. The CDR3 runs 15 residues. CDR1 and CDR2 (germline): SGHRS, YFSETQ. The CDR3 is CASRLSGGAKDEQFF. CDR3 coding DNA: TGCGCCAGCAGGTTAAGCGGGGGGGCCAAAGATGAGCAGTTCTTC.

V gene TRBV3-1 (or the pseudogene TRBV3-2) combines with J gene TRBJ1-3; D remains ambiguous. The ends were cut back, 4 bases at V and 4 bases at J, with 14 bases in the middle. The CDR3 loop spans 15 amino acids. Germline CDR1 LGHDT, CDR2 YNNKEL (reference sequence). The CDR3 loop reads CASSLTDGSGNTIYF. The CDR3 DNA sequence: TGTGCCAGCAGCCTAACAGACGGATCGGGAAACACCATATATTTT.

The chain is built from TRBV28 and TRBJ1-3; D is ambiguous. Germline V CDR1 and CDR2: MDHEN, SYDVKM. V was pared by 2 bases and J by 1 base, with 12 bases between. This CDR3 contains 16 residues. CDR3 nucleotide sequence: TGTGCCAGCAGTTTAAAGCAAGTATTTTCTGGAAACACCATATATTTT. Translated: CASSLKQVFSGNTIYF. Variable domain in full (rest from reference TRBV28 and TRBJ1-3): DVKVTQSSRYLVKRTGEKVFLECVQDMDHENMFWYRQDPGLGLRLIYFSYDVKMKEKGDIPEGYSVSREKKERFSLILESASTNQTSMYLCASSLKQVFSGNTIYFGEGSWLTVV.

This sequence joins TRBV28 and TRBJ1-3, with D unclear. In germline, CDR1 is MDHEN, CDR2 SYDVKM. V gave up 2 bases and J gave up 4 bases, with 15 bases separating them. CDR3 size: 16 residues. For the CDR3, the DNA is TGTGCCAGCAGTTTACGAGGGTCTGGGCTGGGAAACACCATATATTTT. This translates into CASSLRGSGLGNTIYF.

The V gene is TRBV6-1, the J gene TRBJ2-7; 11 bases align to TRBD1. Germline CDR1 MNHNS, CDR2 SASEGT. The V segment lost 3 bases and the J segment 5 bases; nucleotides outside the gene matches: 6. This CDR3 contains 15 residues. In nucleotides, the CDR3 is TGTGCCAGCAGTGATCCCGGGACAGGGGGGGACGAGCAGTACTTC. It yields the protein CASSDPGTGGDEQYF.

This chain links TRBV7-9 with TRBJ2-3; TRBD2 agrees at 13 bases. Germline-derived CDR1 and CDR2 are SEHNR and FQNEAQ (reference sequence). The CDR3 consists of 13 residues. V dropped 1 base and J dropped 12; count of bases not matched to a gene: 1. CDR3 protein: CASSLGTSGGQYF. The CDR3 nucleotides read TGTGCCAGCAGCTTAGGGACTAGCGGGGGCCAGTATTTT.

The chain combines TRBV20-1 with TRBJ2-1; 9 nucleotides align to TRBD2. The length of the CDR3 is 13 residues. J lost 3 bases, V lost 6 bases, and 3 bases had no gene match. Germline CDR1 and CDR2: DFQATT and SNEGSKA (reference sequence). The CDR3, as DNA: TGCAGTGCGAGTAGCGGGGGCTACAATGAGCAGTTCTTC. Translation gives CSASSGGYNEQFF.

The chain carries TRBV6-5 and TRBJ2-7; TRBD1 matches at 7 bases. CDR1 and CDR2 from the germline V gene are MNHEY and SVGAGI. Losses at the gene ends were 6 bases for V and 2 bases for J; bases not matched to a gene: 7. This CDR3 comprises 14 residues. For the CDR3, the DNA is TGTGCCAGCAGCGGGACAGAAAACCCCTACGAGCAGTACTTC. Translation: CASSGTENPYEQYF.

This clone was recorded once. V gene TRBV11-2 combines with J gene TRBJ1-4, with no clear D. Germline CDR1 and CDR2: SGHAT and FQNNGV. V was clipped by 1 base and J by 12 bases, with 12 bases between them. The CDR3 extends over 13 amino acids. For the CDR3, the DNA is TGTGCCAGCAGCTTAGGATTTGGAGGTGAACTGTTTTTT. Its translation is CASSLGFGGELFF. The whole variable domain, filled in from reference TRBV11-2 and TRBJ1-4, reads EAGVAQSPRYKIIEKRQSVAFWCNPISGHATLYWYQQILGQGPKLLIQFQNNGVVDDSQLPKDRFSAERLKGVDSTLKIQPAKLEDSAVYLCASSLGFGGELFFGSGTQLSVL.

This chain uses TRBV7-9 with TRBJ1-1; the D gene is possibly TRBD1 (5 bases). Trimming stripped 5 bases from V and 5 bases from J, with 18 bases between. CDR3 size: 15 residues. Germline assignment: CDR1 SEHNR and CDR2 FQNEAQ (reference sequence). The CDR3 nucleotides read TGTGCCAGCAGCCCCCCGGCGGGGGTGGGGACTGAAGCTTTCTTT. This translates into CASSPPAGVGTEAFF.

The rearrangement joins TRBV7-3 to TRBJ1-2; possible D gene TRBD1, 6 bases. CDR3 length: 13 residues. CDR1 SGHTA and CDR2 FQGTGA come from the germline V gene. V was pared by 5 bases and J by 7 bases, with 14 bases between. In DNA form, the CDR3 reads TGTGCCAGCAGCCAAGGGGGGGCGGCTGGCTACACCTTC. Amino acids: CASSQGGAAGYTF.

This clone was seen only once. The genes are TRBV9 and TRBJ2-5, with 7 bases identical to TRBD2. CDR1 SGDLS and CDR2 YYNGEE come from the germline V gene. V lost 0 bases, J lost 5 bases, and 7 bases stayed unmatched. CDR3 length equals 15 residues. The CDR3 is CASSVGAGEGETQYF. CDR3 bases: TGTGCCAGCAGCGTAGGTGCGGGAGAGGGGGAGACCCAGTACTTC.